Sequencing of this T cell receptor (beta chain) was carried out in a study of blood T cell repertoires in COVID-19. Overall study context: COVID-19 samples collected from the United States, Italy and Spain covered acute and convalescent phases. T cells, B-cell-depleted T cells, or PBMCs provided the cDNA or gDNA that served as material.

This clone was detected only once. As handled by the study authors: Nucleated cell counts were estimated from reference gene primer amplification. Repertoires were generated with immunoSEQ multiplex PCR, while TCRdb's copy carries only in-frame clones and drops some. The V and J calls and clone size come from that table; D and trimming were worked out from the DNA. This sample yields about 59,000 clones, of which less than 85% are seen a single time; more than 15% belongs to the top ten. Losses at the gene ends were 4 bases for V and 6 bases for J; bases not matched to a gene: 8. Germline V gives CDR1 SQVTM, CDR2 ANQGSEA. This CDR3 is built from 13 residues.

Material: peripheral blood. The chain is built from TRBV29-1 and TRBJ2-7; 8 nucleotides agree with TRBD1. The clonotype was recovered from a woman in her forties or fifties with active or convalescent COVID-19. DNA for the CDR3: TGCAGCGTTGTTCAGGGGGCAAGAGGCGAGCAGTACTTC. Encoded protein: CSVVQGARGEQYF.